These 26 T cell receptor beta chains originate from one sample sequenced in a study of T cell responses to AZD1222 COVID-19 vaccine. TCRdb's copy holds only in-frame clones and misses some; the assay was immunoSEQ multiplex PCR. The table lists approximately 110,000 clones, 82% of them singletons. The sequencing used peripheral blood, collected on day 0 of AZD1222 vaccination. Receptors originate from an adult in good health.

The gene calls are TRBV5-5 and TRBJ1-2; D is unresolved. Germline V CDR1 and CDR2: SGHKS, YYEKEE (reference sequence). The V and J ends lost 3 bases and 3 bases respectively, with 15 bases between them. The CDR3 has 15 residues. The CDR3 reads CASSSPGGLHYGYTF. The CDR3 DNA reads TGTGCCAGCAGCTCCCCCGGCGGGTTACACTATGGCTACACCTTC.

The chain joins TRBV12-3 or TRBV12-4 to TRBJ2-7, with 7 bases identical to TRBD2. The CDR3 spans 13 residues. Germline trimming cut 2 bases from V and 6 bases from J; bases unmatched to any gene: 4. As DNA, the CDR3 is TGTGCCAGCAGTTTAAGGGGAGGGAGCGAGCAGTACTTC. Translation gives CASSLRGGSEQYF.

V and J are TRBV27 and TRBJ1-2, with no clear D. CDR1 MNHEY and CDR2 SMNVEV come from the germline V gene (reference sequence). CDR3 size: 14 residues. V lost 0 bases and J 7 bases, leaving 12 bases between the germline ends. The CDR3: CASSLSWGVGGYTF. The CDR3, as DNA: TGTGCCAGCAGTTTATCTTGGGGAGTTGGTGGCTACACCTTC.

The chain is built from TRBV6-5 and TRBJ2-3; TRBD2 matches at 8 bases. J lost 3 bases, V lost 9 bases, and 11 bases had no gene match. This CDR3 has 15 residues. The germline CDR1 and CDR2 sequences are MNHEY and SVGAGI. CDR3 region: CASQLLGGGTDTQYF. CDR3 coding DNA: TGTGCCAGTCAGTTACTTGGCGGGGGGACAGATACGCAGTATTTT.

The chain recombines TRBV27 with TRBJ2-3; TRBD1 agrees at 8 bases. With 6 bases clipped from V and 0 bases from J, the junction kept 11 bases outside the gene matches. The germline V gene encodes CDR1 MNHEY and CDR2 SMNVEV (reference sequence). The CDR3 is 17 residues long. The CDR3 DNA follows: TGTGCCAGCAGCCCGCCCCCTTGGACAGGGAGCACAGATACGCAGTATTTT. Residues: CASSPPPWTGSTDTQYF.

The chain carries TRBV7-9 and TRBJ2-7; no definite D call. V lost 4 bases and J 7 bases, leaving 8 bases between the germline ends. There are 11 residues in the CDR3. Germline CDR1 SEHNR, CDR2 FQNEAQ (reference sequence). The chain's CDR3 is CASSSSREQYF. CDR3 DNA: TGTGCCAGCAGCTCGTCACGTGAGCAGTACTTC.

This clone was recorded many times. The gene calls are TRBV6-5 and TRBJ1-2; D is uncertain. The V end was cut by 11 bases, the J end by 1 base, with 14 bases between. The CDR3 covers 13 residues. Looked up from germline, CDR1 is MNHEY and CDR2 is SVGAGI. The CDR3 is CAGSVVSNYGYTF. The CDR3 DNA is TGTGCCGGTTCTGTAGTGAGTAACTATGGCTACACCTTC.

This sequence joins TRBV4-3 and TRBJ2-5, with unresolved D. Germline V gives CDR1 LGHNA, CDR2 YSLEER. Between the trimmed V and J ends, which lost 1 base and 2 bases, there was a span of 11 bases. The length of the CDR3 is 15 residues. The CDR3 here is CASSQAAGWQETQYF. The CDR3 DNA follows: TGCGCCAGCAGCCAAGCGGCTGGGTGGCAAGAGACCCAGTACTTC.

The V and J genes are TRBV5-6 and TRBJ1-1; perhaps TRBD1 as D (5 bases). Germline lookup yields CDR1 SGHDT and CDR2 YYEEEE. V lost 6 bases, J lost 3 bases, and 18 bases lay in between. This CDR3 is 15 amino acids long. The CDR3 nucleotides read TGTGCCAGCAAACTCTCAGCAGGGTGGGACACTGAAGCTTTCTTT. Its translation is CASKLSAGWDTEAFF.

The gene calls are TRBV5-1 and TRBJ1-1; D possibly corresponds to TRBD1 (6 bases). Germline loops: CDR1 SGHRS, CDR2 YFSETQ. This CDR3 contains 16 residues. Trimming cost V 1 base and J 5 bases, with 18 bases left between them. CDR3: CASSLRSQGLVTEAFF. In nucleotides, the CDR3 is TGCGCCAGCAGCTTGAGGTCTCAGGGGTTGGTGACTGAAGCTTTCTTT.

The V gene is TRBV27, the J gene TRBJ2-7, with TRBD2 as a possible D gene (5 bases). The V end lost 3 bases, the J end lost 7 bases, and 16 bases lay between the germline ends. This CDR3 is built from 14 residues. Per the germline V gene, CDR1 is MNHEY and CDR2 is SMNVEV (reference sequence). The DNA of the CDR3 is TGTGCCAGCAGTTTCTTCCGAGGGTCTGATGAGCAGTACTTC. Residues: CASSFFRGSDEQYF.

The chain employs TRBV30 and TRBJ1-1; TRBD1 matches at 7 bases. The germline V gene encodes CDR1 GTSNPN and CDR2 SVGIG (reference sequence). V lost 0 bases to trimming and J lost 1 base; unmatched junction nucleotides: 11. This CDR3 has 17 residues. This CDR3 reads CAWSVKYGTDSNTEAFF. The CDR3, as DNA: TGTGCCTGGAGTGTAAAATACGGGACAGATTCGAACACTGAAGCTTTCTTT.

This chain links TRBV11-2 with TRBJ2-3, with unresolved D. Germline V gene sequence: CDR1 SGHAT, CDR2 FQNNGV. There are 13 residues in the CDR3. With 2 bases removed from V and 1 base from J, the gap between germline ends came to 4 bases. The CDR3 here is CASSLTRTDTQYF. The CDR3, as DNA: TGTGCCAGCAGCTTAACACGCACAGATACGCAGTATTTT.

The chain joins TRBV7-6 to TRBJ2-2, with TRBD1 identical over 10 bases. This CDR3 region has 18 residues. Germline CDR1 SGHVS, CDR2 FNYEAQ. The ends lost 5 bases at V and 2 bases at J; junction bases unmatched: 11. This CDR3 is CASSPLRPTGGNTGELFF. CDR3 sequence (DNA): TGTGCCAGCAGCCCCCTCCGCCCGACAGGGGGCAACACCGGGGAGCTGTTTTTT.

The chain has TRBV18 and TRBJ1-5; the D is unclear. Per the germline V gene, CDR1 is KGHSH and CDR2 is LQKENI. The CDR3 totals 13 residues. Trimming shortened V by 6 bases and J by 5 bases, and 11 bases separated the two germline ends. CDR3 loop: CASSVAVDQPQHF. The CDR3 coding sequence is TGTGCCAGCTCCGTAGCGGTAGATCAGCCCCAGCATTTT.

V and J are TRBV25-1 and TRBJ2-7; 7 bases align to TRBD1. From germline, CDR1 is MGHDK and CDR2 SYGVNS. The V segment lost 7 bases and the J segment 1 base; nucleotides outside the gene matches: 1. The CDR3 is 12 amino acids. In DNA, the CDR3 is TGTGCCAGCATGGGACAGTCCTACGAGCAGTACTTC. Its protein is CASMGQSYEQYF.

The chain is built from TRBV12-3 or TRBV12-4 and TRBJ1-2; D gene uncertain. This CDR3 spans 11 amino acids. V gave up 3 bases and J gave up 7 bases, with 6 bases separating them. This chain's CDR3 is CASSLGFGYTF. CDR3 coding DNA: TGTGCCAGCAGTTTGGGATTTGGCTACACCTTC.

The CDR3 is CAVNRGMNTEAFF. The CDR3 DNA sequence: TGTGCCGTCAACAGGGGAATGAACACTGAAGCTTTCTTT. The chain joins TRBV4-2 to TRBJ1-1; 7 bases agree with TRBD1. Germline V gene sequence: CDR1 LGHNA, CDR2 YNFKEQ. After removal of 11 bases from V and 0 bases from J, the junction contained 6 bases not matched to a gene. CDR3 length equals 13 residues.

The V and J genes are TRBV5-1 and TRBJ2-3; TRBD2 matches 15 bases. This CDR3 comprises 16 residues. Germline CDR1 and CDR2: SGHRS and YFSETQ. V trimming: 2 bases; J trimming: 5 bases; junction bases outside the gene matches: 3. The CDR3 nucleotides are TGCGCCAGCAGCTTAGGACTAGCGGGGGGGCAAGATACGCAGTATTTT. Translating it yields CASSLGLAGGQDTQYF.

V is TRBV3-1 (or the pseudogene TRBV3-2) and J is TRBJ2-2; D is unclear. Germline V lookup: CDR1 LGHDT, CDR2 YNNKEL (reference sequence). The CDR3 is made up of 13 amino acids. Trimming took 2 bases from V and 8 from J, leaving 9 bases between them. This CDR3 reads CASSQYSGGELFF. The CDR3 nucleotides are TGTGCCAGCAGCCAATATTCCGGGGGGGAGCTGTTTTTT.

The CDR3 sequence: CAWSVSFLAGDYSYEQYF. The CDR3 DNA sequence: TGTGCCTGGAGTGTATCCTTTCTAGCGGGGGACTACTCCTACGAGCAGTACTTC. V and J are TRBV30 and TRBJ2-7; 10 bases are a match to TRBD2. V dropped 0 bases and J dropped 0; count of bases not matched to a gene: 11. Per the germline V gene, CDR1 is GTSNPN and CDR2 is SVGIG (reference sequence). This CDR3 comprises 18 residues.

DNA for the CDR3: TGTGCCAGCAGCTCGGTGGGTTCGACGGCTCCCTATGGCTACACCTTC. Translating gives CASSSVGSTAPYGYTF. This chain uses TRBV7-9 with TRBJ1-2, with D unclear. In germline, CDR1 is SEHNR, CDR2 FQNEAQ (reference sequence). V was trimmed by 4 bases and J by 4 bases, leaving 19 bases between them. This CDR3 is 16 amino acids long. Combining the CDR3 with reference TRBV7-9 and TRBJ1-2 gives the whole variable domain DTGVSQNPRHKITKRGQNVTFRCDPISEHNRLYWYRQTLGQGPEFLTYFQNEAQLEKSRLLSDRFSAERPKGSFSTLEIQRTEQGDSAMYLCASSSVGSTAPYGYTFGSGTRLTVV.

CDR3 coding DNA: TGTGCCAGCTCACCGGACATAGACAGGCATGGCTACACCTTC. It yields the protein CASSPDIDRHGYTF. This chain joins TRBV18 and TRBJ1-2, with D tentatively TRBD1 (6 bases). The CDR3 contains 14 residues. The germline V gene encodes CDR1 KGHSH and CDR2 LQKENI. V gave up 3 bases and J gave up 6 bases, with 14 bases separating them.

This chain uses TRBV25-1 with TRBJ1-2; possibly TRBD1 for D (5 bases). Germline V gives CDR1 MGHDK, CDR2 SYGVNS. The CDR3 totals 14 residues. Trimming took off 0 bases at V and 7 bases at J, with 12 bases between the two ends. The DNA of the CDR3 is TGTGCCAGCAGTGAATATCAGGGTTGGAGTGGCTACACCTTC. This sequence encodes CASSEYQGWSGYTF.

CDR3 sequence: CASSITQSYGYTF. The CDR3 DNA sequence: TGTGCCAGCAGCATAACACAGAGCTATGGCTACACCTTC. The genes are TRBV11-1 and TRBJ1-2; D ambiguous. CDR3 length: 13 residues. The V and J ends lost 5 bases and 4 bases respectively, with 11 bases between them. Looked up from germline, CDR1 is SGHAT and CDR2 is FQDESV (reference sequence).

The V gene is TRBV11-2, the J gene TRBJ1-6; maybe TRBD1 (6 bases). The V gene's germline CDR1 is SGHAT and CDR2 FQNNGV. The CDR3 runs to 15 residues. Trimming stripped 6 bases from V and 6 bases from J, with 15 bases between. CDR3 amino acids: CASSFMTGPNSPLHF. CDR3 nucleotide sequence: TGTGCCAGCAGTTTTATGACAGGCCCTAATTCACCCCTCCACTTT.